The rows below give T cell receptor beta chains drawn from one sample of a study of control samples from healthy donors and cancer patients. Libraries were prepared by immunoSEQ multiplex PCR; TCRdb keeps only in-frame clonotypes and omits some of them. The repertoire holds some 65,000 clones, with about 80% as singletons. Sequencing used PBMCs. These TCRs come from a woman in her 50s with lung cancer. Each CDR3 is given with its conserved first and last residue. Fields, in order: J gene, D gene, V gene, clone size, CDR3 protein, CDR3 DNA. A D gene is named only where the DNA matches it firmly. Where a row states a size, it is once, few, many or the class of an expanded clone; other rows omit it.

TRBJ1-1,TRBD1,TRBV2,.,CASTGGQGETEAFF,TGTGCCAGCACCGGGGGACAGGGAGAGACTGAAGCTTTCTTT
TRBJ1-1,.,TRBV6-6,.,CASSWGGEAFF,TGTGCCAGCAGTTGGGGGGGGGAAGCTTTCTTT
TRBJ2-1,TRBD1,TRBV7-9,.,CASSLGQGAEQFF,TGTGCCAGCAGCTTAGGTCAGGGGGCTGAGCAGTTCTTC
TRBJ1-1,.,TRBV10-3,.,CAISEFVSDPEAFF,TGTGCCATCAGTGAATTCGTTTCGGACCCTGAAGCTTTCTTT
TRBJ2-1,TRBD1,TRBV28,.,CASSLLGDRGYNEQFF,TGTGCCAGCAGTTTATTGGGAGACAGGGGGTACAATGAGCAGTTCTTC
TRBJ2-3,TRBD2,TRBV5-4,.,CASSLGLAGGLTDTQYF,TGTGCCAGCAGCTTGGGTTTAGCGGGGGGGCTGACCGATACGCAGTATTTT
TRBJ2-1,.,TRBV9,.,CASSVAGSDEQFF,TGTGCCAGCAGCGTAGCAGGGAGCGATGAGCAGTTCTTC
TRBJ1-1,.,TRBV12-3/TRBV12-4,.,CASSRTVNTEAFF,TGTGCCAGCAGTCGGACGGTTAACACTGAAGCTTTCTTT
TRBJ1-4,TRBD1,TRBV18,.,CASSPNRGGTATNEKLFF,TGTGCCAGCTCACCAAACAGGGGAGGCACTGCAACTAATGAAAAACTGTTTTTT
TRBJ2-3,TRBD2,TRBV7-2,.,CASSPLAGARDTQYF,TGTGCCAGCAGCCCCTTAGCGGGGGCCAGGGATACGCAGTATTTT
TRBJ2-5,.,TRBV9,.,CASSVMVQGAQTQYF,TGTGCCAGCAGCGTAATGGTACAGGGAGCGCAGACCCAGTACTTC
TRBJ2-1,TRBD2,TRBV7-2,once,CASSYPGLAGGLYNEQFF,TGTGCCAGCAGCTATCCGGGACTAGCGGGGGGATTATACAATGAGCAGTTCTTC
TRBJ2-3,TRBD1,TRBV23-1,.,CASVPGQGAPTDTQYF,TGCGCCAGCGTACCGGGACAGGGGGCTCCCACAGATACGCAGTATTTT
TRBJ2-1,TRBD1,TRBV3-1/TRBV3-2,once,CASSGQGYNEQFF,TGTGCCAGCTCGGGACAGGGTTACAATGAGCAGTTCTTC
TRBJ2-5,TRBD2,TRBV29-1,.,CSVRPGLAAQETQYF,TGCAGCGTTCGTCCGGGACTAGCGGCCCAAGAGACCCAGTACTTC
TRBJ2-7,.,TRBV10-3,.,CATMGRLGYEQYF,TGTGCCACCATGGGAAGATTGGGGTACGAGCAGTACTTC
TRBJ1-2,.,TRBV5-1,few,CASSLNGGANYGYTF,TGCGCCAGCAGCTTGAATGGGGGAGCTAACTATGGCTACACCTTC
TRBJ2-1,TRBD2,TRBV24-1,.,CATSDPGRSGGAGSNEQFF,TGTGCCACCAGTGATCCCGGCCGTAGCGGGGGGGCCGGTTCGAATGAGCAGTTCTTC
TRBJ1-6,.,TRBV24-1,.,CATREGGNSPLHF,TGTGCCACCAGAGAGGGCGGTAATTCACCCCTCCACTTT
TRBJ1-2,.,TRBV29-1,.,CSVGDTLYGYTF,TGCAGCGTCGGAGACACCCTCTATGGCTACACCTTC
TRBJ1-4,TRBD1,TRBV19,.,CASSIPTGGRDEKLFF,TGTGCCAGTAGTATACCCACAGGGGGCCGGGATGAAAAACTGTTTTTT
TRBJ2-1,TRBD2,TRBV6-4,.,CASSVERGTNNEQFF,TGTGCCAGCAGTGTCGAGCGGGGGACAAACAATGAGCAGTTCTTC
TRBJ2-1,.,TRBV9,few,CASSDQVGNEQFF,TGTGCCAGCAGCGATCAGGTGGGCAATGAGCAGTTCTTC
TRBJ1-5,TRBD1,TRBV7-2,.,CASSLEDRGGQPQHF,TGTGCCAGCAGCTTGGAGGACAGGGGAGGCCAGCCCCAGCATTTT
TRBJ2-2,.,TRBV6-5,.,CASSPRDPNTGELFF,TGTGCCAGCAGTCCCCGCGACCCGAACACCGGGGAGCTGTTTTTT
TRBJ1-2,.,TRBV20-1,.,CSASKGPQNYGYTF,TGCAGTGCTAGTAAGGGACCCCAGAACTATGGCTACACCTTC
TRBJ1-3,.,TRBV18,.,CASSPSDSGNTIYF,TGTGCCAGCTCACCTTCCGACAGTGGAAACACCATATATTTT
TRBJ2-7,.,TRBV7-8,.,CASSLFQGAYEQYF,TGTGCCAGCAGCTTATTTCAGGGAGCCTACGAGCAGTACTTC
TRBJ1-4,.,TRBV29-1,.,CSVEVGAYEKLFF,TGCAGCGTTGAAGTGGGGGCGTATGAAAAACTGTTTTTT
TRBJ1-1,.,TRBV27,.,CASSSQGPSTEAFF,TGTGCCAGCAGTTCCCAGGGGCCCTCCACTGAAGCTTTCTTT
TRBJ2-2,TRBD2,TRBV7-2,once,CASSSPRTASGTPGELFF,TGTGCCAGCAGCTCCCCGAGGACGGCTAGCGGGACCCCAGGGGAGCTGTTTTTT
TRBJ2-4,.,TRBV14,once,CASSQAGTHIQYF,TGTGCCAGCAGCCAAGCCGGGACCCACATTCAGTACTTC
TRBJ2-1,.,TRBV28,.,CASSYPPVTYNEQFF,TGTGCCAGCAGTTACCCCCCGGTAACCTACAATGAGCAGTTCTTC
TRBJ1-1,.,TRBV10-3,.,CAISGETGSNLRRTEAFF,TGTGCCATCAGTGGCGAGACAGGTTCCAACCTTCGACGGACTGAAGCTTTCTTT
TRBJ1-1,.,TRBV6-2/TRBV6-3,.,CASSYPDRLPEAFF,TGTGCCAGCAGTTACCCCGACAGGTTGCCTGAAGCTTTCTTT
TRBJ2-3,.,TRBV9,few,CASSVGAGATDTQYF,TGTGCCAGCAGCGTAGGGGCGGGGGCCACAGATACGCAGTATTTT
TRBJ1-1,.,TRBV20-1,.,CSASLGLTEAFF,TGCAGTGCTAGTTTGGGCCTCACTGAAGCTTTCTTT
TRBJ1-4,.,TRBV28,.,CATRTERSEKLFF,TGTGCCACCCGAACCGAAAGGAGCGAAAAACTGTTTTTT
TRBJ2-7,TRBD1,TRBV7-3,.,CASSLAGTGSYEQYF,TGTGCCAGCAGCTTAGCCGGGACAGGGTCCTACGAGCAGTACTTC
TRBJ1-2,TRBD1,TRBV5-4,.,CASSGGSGTGAHKSYTF,TGTGCCAGCAGCGGAGGTTCCGGGACAGGGGCGCATAAGAGCTACACCTTC
TRBJ1-1,TRBD1,TRBV5-1,few,CASSLQGVTTEAFF,TGCGCCAGCAGCTTACAGGGGGTAACCACTGAAGCTTTCTTT
TRBJ2-1,.,TRBV11-2,.,CASRTGLPYNEQFF,TGTGCCAGCAGAACGGGGCTTCCCTACAATGAGCAGTTCTTC
TRBJ1-3,.,TRBV19,.,CASSQVLSGNTIYF,TGTGCCAGTAGTCAGGTCCTCTCTGGAAACACCATATATTTT
TRBJ2-7,.,TRBV27,.,CASTSGYEQYF,TGTGCCAGCACCTCCGGTTACGAGCAGTACTTC
TRBJ1-5,.,TRBV29-1,once,CSATTGSVQPQHF,TGCAGCGCCACCACAGGGTCAGTGCAGCCCCAGCATTTT
TRBJ1-2,TRBD1,TRBV5-1,once,CASSAAGGNYGYTF,TGCGCCAGCAGCGCCGCAGGGGGTAACTATGGCTACACCTTC
TRBJ1-1,.,TRBV2,.,CASIGGNTEAFF,TGTGCCAGCATCGGGGGGAACACTGAAGCTTTCTTT
TRBJ2-1,TRBD2,TRBV28,once,CASSPHRLAGFNEQFF,TGTGCCAGCAGTCCCCATAGGCTAGCGGGGTTCAATGAGCAGTTCTTC
TRBJ1-3,.,TRBV7-9,.,CASSSGTGNTIYF,TGTGCCAGCAGCTCGGGGACTGGAAACACCATATATTTT
TRBJ1-2,.,TRBV27,.,CASSPQYSGGYTF,TGTGCCAGCAGTCCTCAATACTCCGGGGGCTACACCTTC
TRBJ1-1,.,TRBV29-1,.,CSWGNTEAFF,TGCAGCTGGGGGAACACTGAAGCTTTCTTT
TRBJ1-2,.,TRBV12-5,.,CAMATPSVRGSYTF,.
TRBJ1-2,.,TRBV24-1,.,CATSDVTQSPHGYTF,TGTGCCACCAGTGATGTTACCCAGTCACCTCATGGCTACACCTTC
TRBJ1-2,.,TRBV15,.,CATTVGTSYYGYTF,TGTGCCACCACCGTTGGGACAAGCTACTATGGCTACACCTTC
TRBJ1-2,TRBD1,TRBV18,medium-sized,CASSLGTGKDGYTF,TGTGCCAGCTCACTAGGGACAGGGAAGGATGGCTACACCTTC